The present T cell receptor beta chain was sequenced within a study of post-analysis software for immune sequencing data. For the study at large: Included among the disease courses, which were recorded for the cohort, were relapsing-remitting, secondary progressive and progressive-relapsing multiple sclerosis. Findings and limits, study-wide: The five TRBV segments detected at higher frequency in patients than in controls included TRBV5-6, TRBV5-1 and TRBV20-1. The study found significantly lower normalized Chao1 diversity in multiple sclerosis patients than in controls. Samples sharing a preparation batch grouped tightly together when assessed by F measure.

About this clonotype: Its antigen is unidentified.

Incorporated into the TCR beta cDNA libraries were unique molecular identifiers, which served to reduce PCR and sequencing biases. TCRdb called the PCR reads again in MiXCR, with one record for every CDR3 protein. The table records hundreds of thousands of distinct CDR3 sequences, 30% of them present only once. V was trimmed by 5 bases and J by 6 bases, leaving 11 bases between them. The CDR3 has 13 amino acids. Per the germline V gene, CDR1 is MNHNY and CDR2 is SVGAGI (reference sequence). This chain joins TRBV6-6 and TRBJ2-1, with a weak D call TRBD2 (5 bases). The sequenced sample consisted of blood. This clonotype was obtained from a girl under 18 with multiple sclerosis. The CDR3 nucleotides read TGTGCCAGCAGTAAACTAGTTGTCAATGAGCAGTTCTTC. Protein product: CASSKLVVNEQFF.